This T cell receptor beta chain emerged from a study of blood T cell repertoires in COVID-19. Study-level information: Sites in the United States, Italy and Spain provided acute and convalescent COVID-19 samples. PBMCs, B-cell-depleted T cells, or T cells were the source of the cDNA or gDNA that made up the material.

V was shortened by 7 bases and J by 8 bases, with 20 bases between the two germline ends. Per germline, CDR1 MNHNY and CDR2 SVGAGI (reference sequence). CDR3 length: 15 amino acids. In the source study's methods: Amplification from reference gene primers served as the basis for estimated nucleated cell counts. The repertoire was sequenced with immunoSEQ multiplex PCR; TCRdb's copy has only in-frame clones and lacks some. The V and J calls and the clone size are those of that table, but D and trimming were determined from the DNA. The sample carries some 240,000 clones, 75% to 85% recorded once. This TCR derives from a woman aged 40-49 years who had recovered from COVID-19. The gene calls are TRBV6-6 and TRBJ1-4; D ambiguous. The sequenced sample was peripheral blood. CDR3 nucleotide sequence: TGTGCCAGCACCTCCCTTTTAGCCGAAGAAGAAAAACTGTTTTTT. Its protein product is CASTSLLAEEEKLFF.